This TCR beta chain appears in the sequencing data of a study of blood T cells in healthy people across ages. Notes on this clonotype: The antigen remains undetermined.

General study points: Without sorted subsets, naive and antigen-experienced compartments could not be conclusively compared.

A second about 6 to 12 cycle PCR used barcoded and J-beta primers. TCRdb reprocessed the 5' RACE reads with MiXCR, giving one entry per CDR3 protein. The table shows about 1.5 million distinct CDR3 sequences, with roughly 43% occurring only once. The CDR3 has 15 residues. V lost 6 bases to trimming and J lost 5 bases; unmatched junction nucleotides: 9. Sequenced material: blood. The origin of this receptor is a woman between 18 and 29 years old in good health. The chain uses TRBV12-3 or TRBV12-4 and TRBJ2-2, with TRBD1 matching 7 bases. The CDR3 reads CASSPQGRRTGELFF. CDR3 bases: TGTGCCAGCAGCCCACAGGGGCGGCGGACCGGGGAGCTGTTTTTT.